This T cell receptor (beta chain) was obtained from a study of T cells in narcolepsy. TCRdb's table, derived via immunoSEQ multiplex PCR, lists solely in-frame clones and lacks some. This sample has about 25,000 clones, with about 79% found just once. The V end lost 0 bases, the J end lost 1 base, and 8 bases lay between the germline ends. CDR1 SGHNT and CDR2 YYREEE come from the germline V gene (reference sequence). CDR3 size: 15 residues. This receptor was taken from a human donor with narcolepsy. Sequenced input: CD45RA- memory CD4+ T cells from PBMCs. The chain couples TRBV5-4 to TRBJ2-1, with D possibly being TRBD1 (5 bases). CDR3 DNA sequence: TGTGCCAGCAGCTTGGGACAGCTATCCTACAATGAGCAGTTCTTC. Residues: CASSLGQLSYNEQFF. The variable domain in full, completed from reference TRBV5-4 and TRBJ2-1, reads ETGVTQSPTHLIKTRGQQVTLRCSSQSGHNTVSWYQQALGQGPQFIFQYYREEENGRGNFPPRFSGLQFPNYSSELNVNALELDDSALYLCASSLGQLSYNEQFFGPGTRLTVL.